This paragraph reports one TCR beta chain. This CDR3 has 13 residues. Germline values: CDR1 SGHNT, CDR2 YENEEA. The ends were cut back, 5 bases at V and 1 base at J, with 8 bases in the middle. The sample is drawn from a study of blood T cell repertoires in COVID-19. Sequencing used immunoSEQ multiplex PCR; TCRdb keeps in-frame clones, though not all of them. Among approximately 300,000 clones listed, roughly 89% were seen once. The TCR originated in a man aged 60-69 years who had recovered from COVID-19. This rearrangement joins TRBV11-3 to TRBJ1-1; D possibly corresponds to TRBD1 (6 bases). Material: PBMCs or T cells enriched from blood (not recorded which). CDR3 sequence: CASSKDRNTEAFF. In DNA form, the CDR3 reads TGTGCCAGCAGCAAGGACAGGAACACTGAAGCTTTCTTT.